This T cell receptor (beta chain) was profiled in a study of T cell changes during pregnancy in multiple sclerosis. The CDR3 consists of 16 residues. Trimming took off 0 bases at V and 3 bases at J, with 14 bases between the two ends. Looked up from germline, CDR1 is MNHEY and CDR2 is SMNVEV (reference sequence). Clones were sequenced by immunoSEQ multiplex PCR, and TCRdb holds only the in-frame ones, with some missing. The sample has around 92,000 clones; 80% to 95% are singletons. The receptor was isolated from a female donor with multiple sclerosis, enrolled in a pregnancy study. Sequenced here: peripheral blood, sampled in the first trimester of pregnancy. The chain employs TRBV27 and TRBJ2-5, with D perhaps TRBD2 (7 bases). Written as DNA, the CDR3 is TGTGCCAGCAGTTTATCGGGAGGGGGGCGAAAAGAGACCCAGTACTTC. It encodes CASSLSGGGRKETQYF.